Listed here is a single TCR beta chain. The antigen is undetermined. This sample stems from a study of T-cell reconstitution after alpha-beta-depleted transplantation in children. Findings and caveats of the study: Reported findings indicate that, about two months after transplant, alpha-beta T cells came from several hundred expanded clones, which were derived from non-depleted graft cells. The authors attributed T-cell counts and diversity one year after transplant mostly to newly produced T cells.

This CDR3 has 15 residues. The V and J ends lost 2 bases and 2 bases, in that order; junction bases with no gene match: 4. Germline CDR1 reads KGHSH; CDR2 reads LQKENI. TCRbeta library preparation incorporated unique molecular identifiers. TCRdb re-derived calls from the PCR reads in MiXCR, one entry per CDR3 protein. This sample has hundreds of thousands of distinct CDR3 sequences, with 16% found just once. This chain joins TRBV18 and TRBJ2-7; 9 nucleotides align to TRBD1. The clonotype originates from a boy under two years old who had a stem cell transplant for Wiskott-Aldrich syndrome, so the T cells may come from the graft donor. The starting material was PBMCs, mostly from graft donor cells, obtained 360 days after TCRalphabeta/CD19-depleted stem cell transplant. In DNA, the CDR3 is TGTGCCAGCTCACCATCCCGGGACAGGGCCTACGAGCAGTACTTC. It yields the protein CASSPSRDRAYEQYF.